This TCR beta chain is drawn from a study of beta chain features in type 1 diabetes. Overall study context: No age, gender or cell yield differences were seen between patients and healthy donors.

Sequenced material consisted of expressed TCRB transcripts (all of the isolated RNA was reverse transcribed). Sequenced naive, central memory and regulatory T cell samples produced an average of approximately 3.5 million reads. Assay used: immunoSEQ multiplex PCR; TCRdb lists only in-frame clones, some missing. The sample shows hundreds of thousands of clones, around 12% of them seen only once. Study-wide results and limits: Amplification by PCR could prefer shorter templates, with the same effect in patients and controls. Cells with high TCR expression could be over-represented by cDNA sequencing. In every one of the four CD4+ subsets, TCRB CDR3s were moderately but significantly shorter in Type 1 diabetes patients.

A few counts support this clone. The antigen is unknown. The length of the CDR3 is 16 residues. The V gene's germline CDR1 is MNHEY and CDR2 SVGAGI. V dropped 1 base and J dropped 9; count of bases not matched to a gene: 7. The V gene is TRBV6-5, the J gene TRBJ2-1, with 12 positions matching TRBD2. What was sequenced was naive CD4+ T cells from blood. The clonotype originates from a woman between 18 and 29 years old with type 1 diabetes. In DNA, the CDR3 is TGTGCCAGCAGTTACTTACGGACTAGCGGGGTTATTGAGCAGTTCTTC. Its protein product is CASSYLRTSGVIEQFF.